The rows below give T cell receptor beta chains drawn from one sample of a study of shared clonotypes between healthy human individuals. Repertoires were generated with immunoSEQ multiplex PCR, while TCRdb's copy carries only in-frame clones and drops some. The sample yields over 400,000 clones, around 80% seen once. The sequencing sample was made of PBMCs. The receptors shown here come from a middle-aged woman in good health. Some clones in this sample may be carry-over from other donors' samples. The CDR3 runs from the conserved cysteine through the conserved F or W.

V gene	CDR3 protein
TRBV11-2	CASSLVTGELETQYF
TRBV29-1	CSVGVTSTDTQYF
TRBV29-1	CSVEGSYNEQFF
TRBV15	CATSRDSGAKAFF
TRBV30	CAWRIAGGPTDTQYF
TRBV23-1	CASSQHRPDYGYTF
TRBV5-5	CASSLAGAAYSYEQYF
TRBV28	CASSFAGQSNQPQHF
TRBV14	CASSLVDEQFF
TRBV28	CASRPPYGVDSYEQYF
TRBV30	CAWSPHRGGNTEAFF
TRBV18	CASSPLMDRANTGELFF
TRBV18	CASSPPTGSPTYEQYF
TRBV5-1	CASSPGQGYSYEQYF
TRBV30	CAWSFWSAGNTIYF
TRBV9	CASSVGRGATQYF
TRBV7-6	CASSSDIVQPQHF